Given below is one TCR beta chain in context. What it binds is unknown. This entry is derived from a study of cytomegalovirus exposure and HLA in healthy donors. With 60 Vbeta and 13 Jbeta primers, the PCR was carried out. Method: immunoSEQ multiplex PCR; TCRdb's copy keeps in-frame clones and lacks some. The sample holds some 150,000 clones, around three quarters seen once. This CDR3 region has 14 residues. The germline CDR1 and CDR2 sequences are MNHNY and SVGAGI (reference sequence). Regarding the study as a whole: The study recorded over 150 TCR beta chains that were cytomegalovirus-associated. Previously analyzed data showed that most TCR beta V segments were productive at a frequency of about 90% or about 30%. Per a later analysis, 16,951 TCR beta sequences showed association with HLA alleles at 0.05 false discovery rate. By a later analysis, the bulk of CMV-associated TCR beta chains appeared HLA-restricted.

Sequences were obtained from PBMCs. The receptor was isolated from a woman in her forties in good health and CMV-seropositive. The rearrangement links TRBV6-6 to TRBJ2-5; maybe TRBD1 (6 bases). The J call is in doubt because the DNA end fits TRBJ2-7 better. The CDR3 sequence is CASSKTTGFYEQYF. The CDR3 DNA sequence: TGTGCCAGCAGTAAAACTACAGGGTTCTACGAGCAGTACTTC.